This T cell receptor beta chain was recorded in a study of T cells in Graves' hyperthyroidism and ophthalmopathy. Whole-study context: Upon initial diagnosis and before any treatment, peripheral blood was collected. Study results and limitations: Model-based prediction identified ophthalmopathy a median around seven months prior to its onset.

This clonotype turned up a few times. Its antigen is not identified. At one end the junction does not follow the germline gene, possibly because of a read error. The CDR3 is made up of 13 amino acids. Germline CDR1 is MNHNS and CDR2 is SASEGT. Blood sampling occurred at first hyperthyroidism diagnosis, ahead of any ophthalmopathy symptoms. A roughly 10 ml volume of fresh peripheral blood provided the PBMCs. The CDR3 regions of TCR beta were amplified from RNA transcripts. The TCR CDR3 first-round RT-PCR relied on the HTBI primer set. TCRdb reanalysed the multiplex PCR reads using MiXCR and keeps one entry per CDR3 protein. In the table there are a few hundred thousand distinct CDR3 sequences, around 16% of which are singletons.

The chain is built from TRBV6-1 and TRBJ2-2; D unclear. The receptor comes from a woman between 18 and 29 years old with Graves' hyperthyroidism that later progressed to Graves' ophthalmopathy. Sequencing used blood. CDR3 sequence: CANSESVSGELFF. The CDR3 bases are TGTGCCAACAGTGAATCCGTGAGCGGGGAGCTGTTTTTT.